The 6 T cell receptor beta chains below come from one sample, sequenced in a study of T cell responses to AZD1222 COVID-19 vaccine. Profiling relied on immunoSEQ multiplex PCR, and the TCRdb table lists in-frame clones only, not all of them. The table has roughly 120,000 clones, 86% seen once; the top ten hold more than 6.5%. Sequenced material: peripheral blood, taken on day 0 of AZD1222 vaccination. The receptors originated from an adult in good health.

This rearrangement joins TRBV10-2 to TRBJ2-1; TRBD2 matches at 12 bases. J gave up 13 bases and V 4 bases, and 5 bases lay outside the gene matches. Germline-derived CDR1 and CDR2 are WSHSY and SAAADI. The CDR3 is 13 amino acids. CDR3 in amino acids: CASSGRTSGEQFF. CDR3 sequence (DNA): TGCGCCAGCAGTGGCCGGACTAGCGGGGAACAGTTCTTC.

The chain has TRBV28 and TRBJ2-1; possible D gene TRBD2, 6 bases. V lost 8 bases to trimming and J lost 6 bases, with 17 bases between them. The germline V gene encodes CDR1 MDHEN and CDR2 SYDVKM. The CDR3 totals 14 residues. Here the CDR3 DNA reads TGTGCCAGCCTCGCTGGAGGGGTGGCCAATGAGCAGTTCTTC. Its translation: CASLAGGVANEQFF.

Here the CDR3 DNA reads TGTGCCAGTAGTATAAAAGCGGGGGCCTTTCTCACCTCCTACGAGCAGTACTTC. Translating gives CASSIKAGAFLTSYEQYF. V usage is TRBV19 and J usage is TRBJ2-7, with 8 positions matching TRBD2. Germline V CDR1 and CDR2: LNHDA, SQIVND (reference sequence). The CDR3 has 18 residues. The junction had 12 bases not matched to a gene; V was cut back by 2 bases and J by 0 bases.

The rearrangement joins TRBV2 to TRBJ2-3; the D is unclear. Deletions cut 4 bases from V and 0 bases from J, with 11 bases between. CDR3 length: 15 amino acids. Germline V gene sequence: CDR1 SNHLY, CDR2 FYNNEI. CDR3: CASSGTTASTDTQYF. The CDR3 DNA sequence: TGTGCCAGCAGTGGAACGACGGCCAGCACAGATACGCAGTATTTT. The full variable domain, rest sourced from reference TRBV2 and TRBJ2-3, is EPEVTQTPSHQVTQMGQEVILRCVPISNHLYFYWYRQILGQKVEFLVSFYNNEISEKSEIFDDQFSVERPDGSNFTLKIRSTKLEDSAMYFCASSGTTASTDTQYFGPGTRLTVL.

This CDR3 reads CSASSGYGYTF. In DNA, the CDR3 is TGCAGTGCTAGTTCAGGGTATGGCTACACCTTC. The V call is TRBV20-1, the J call TRBJ1-2; possibly TRBD1 for D (5 bases). CDR3 length: 11 residues. Trimming cost V 3 bases and J 5 bases, with 7 bases left between them. Germline CDR1 reads DFQATT; CDR2 reads SNEGSKA (reference sequence).

This rearrangement joins TRBV18 to TRBJ1-6; 7 nucleotides align to TRBD1. The CDR3 totals 16 residues. The germline CDR1 and CDR2 sequences are KGHSH and LQKENI. V lost 6 bases to trimming and J lost 5 bases; unmatched junction nucleotides: 10. The CDR3 region is CASSGQEGQNNSPLHF. CDR3 sequence (DNA): TGTGCCAGCTCTGGACAAGAGGGACAGAATAATTCACCCCTCCACTTT. Drawing the rest from reference TRBV18 and TRBJ1-6, the complete variable domain is NAGVMQNPRHLVRRRGQEARLRCSPMKGHSHVYWYRQLPEEGLKFMVYLQKENIIDESGMPKERFSAEFPKEGPSILRIQQVVRGDSAAYFCASSGQEGQNNSPLHFGNGTRLTVT.